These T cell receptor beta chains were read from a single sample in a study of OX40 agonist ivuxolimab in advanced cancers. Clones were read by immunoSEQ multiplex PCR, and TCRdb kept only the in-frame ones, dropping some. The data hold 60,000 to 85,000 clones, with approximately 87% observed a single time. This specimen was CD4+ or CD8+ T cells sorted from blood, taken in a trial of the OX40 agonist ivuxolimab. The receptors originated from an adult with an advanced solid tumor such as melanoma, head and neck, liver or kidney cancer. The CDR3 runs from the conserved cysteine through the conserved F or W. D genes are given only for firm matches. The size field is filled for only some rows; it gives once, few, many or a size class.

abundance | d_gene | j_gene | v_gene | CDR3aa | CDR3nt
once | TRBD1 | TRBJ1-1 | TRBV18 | CASSLVRDRSFTEAFF | TGTGCCAGCTCACTGGTCCGGGACAGGTCGTTCACTGAAGCTTTCTTT
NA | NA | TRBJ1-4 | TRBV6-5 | CASSYAPGRHNEKLFF | TGTGCCAGCAGTTACGCACCGGGACGGCATAATGAAAAACTGTTTTTT
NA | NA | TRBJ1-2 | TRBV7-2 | CASSFGRGVDGYTF | TGTGCCAGCAGCTTCGGCAGGGGTGTAGATGGCTACACCTTC
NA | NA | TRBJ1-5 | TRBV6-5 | CASSSTIGTEHF | TGTGCCAGCAGCTCGACGATTGGGACGGAGCATTTT
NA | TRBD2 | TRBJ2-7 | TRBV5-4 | CASSLDAGRGEQYF | TGTGCCAGCAGCTTGGACGCAGGGAGGGGCGAGCAGTACTTC
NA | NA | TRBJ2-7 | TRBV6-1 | CASSEALRYYEQYF | TGTGCCAGCAGTGAAGCGCTTAGATACTACGAGCAGTACTTC
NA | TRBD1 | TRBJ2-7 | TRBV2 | CASRSGTGGYEQYF | TGTGCCAGCAGGTCCGGGACAGGGGGCTACGAGCAGTACTTC
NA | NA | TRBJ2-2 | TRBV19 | CASSGRITGELFF | TGTGCCAGTAGTGGGAGGATCACGGGGGAGCTGTTTTTT
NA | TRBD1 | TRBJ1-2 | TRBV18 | CASSPERTGIYGYTF | TGTGCCAGCTCACCCGAACGGACAGGGATCTATGGCTACACCTTC
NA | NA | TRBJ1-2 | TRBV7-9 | CASSLEARSDGYTF | TGTGCCAGCAGCTTAGAGGCCAGATCTGATGGCTACACCTTC
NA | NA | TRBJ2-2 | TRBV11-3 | CASKGSNTGELFF | TGTGCCAGCAAGGGTTCGAACACCGGGGAGCTGTTTTTT
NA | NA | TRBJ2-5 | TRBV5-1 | CASSSRTKETQYF | TGCGCCAGCAGCTCCCGGACTAAAGAGACCCAGTACTTC
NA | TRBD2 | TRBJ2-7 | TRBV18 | CASSPQGLAGAYEQYF | TGTGCCAGCTCACCACAGGGCCTAGCGGGAGCCTACGAGCAGTACTTC
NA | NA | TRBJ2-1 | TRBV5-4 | CASSLGQWSNNEQFF | TGTGCCAGCAGCTTGGGACAGTGGAGCAACAATGAGCAGTTCTTC
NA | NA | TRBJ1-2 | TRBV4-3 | CASSPILANYGYTF | TGCGCCAGCAGTCCGATCCTAGCTAACTATGGCTACACCTTC
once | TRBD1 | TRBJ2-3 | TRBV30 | CAWSVLGTGSTDTQYF | TGTGCCTGGAGTGTTCTAGGGACAGGCTCCACAGATACGCAGTATTTT
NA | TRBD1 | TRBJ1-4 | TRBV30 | CAWSVLRGRGEKLFF | TGTGCCTGGAGTGTATTAAGGGGGCGGGGTGAAAAACTGTTTTTT
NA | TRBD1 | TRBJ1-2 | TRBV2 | CASSELSKGAYYGYTF | TGTGCCAGCAGTGAACTTAGTAAGGGGGCTTATTATGGCTACACCTTC
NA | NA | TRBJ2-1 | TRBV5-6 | CASSLEGVVNEQFF | TGTGCCAGCAGCTTAGAAGGGGTAGTTAATGAGCAGTTCTTC
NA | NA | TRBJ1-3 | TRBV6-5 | CASSYKAFSGNTIYF | TGTGCCAGCAGTTACAAGGCATTCTCTGGAAACACCATATATTTT
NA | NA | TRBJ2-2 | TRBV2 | CASMGDLSSTGELFF | TGTGCCAGCATGGGGGATTTAAGTAGCACCGGGGAGCTGTTTTTT
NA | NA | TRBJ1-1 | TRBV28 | CASSLHDGYTEAFF | TGTGCCAGCAGTTTACATGACGGCTACACTGAAGCTTTCTTT
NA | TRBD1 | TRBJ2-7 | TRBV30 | CARSVTDRVYEQYF | TGTGCCCGGAGTGTTACGGACAGGGTCTACGAGCAGTACTTC
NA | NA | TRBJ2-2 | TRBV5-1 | CASSLVLGGATGELFF | TGCGCCAGCAGCTTGGTTCTTGGGGGCGCGACCGGGGAGCTGTTTTTT
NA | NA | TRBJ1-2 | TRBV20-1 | CSARGVGGYTF | TGCAGTGCTAGAGGGGTGGGCGGCTACACCTTC
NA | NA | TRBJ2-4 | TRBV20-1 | CSSPDKNIQYF | TGCTCGAGTCCCGACAAAAACATTCAGTACTTC
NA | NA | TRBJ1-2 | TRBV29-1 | CSVVSGDYGYTF | TGCAGCGTTGTATCGGGCGACTATGGCTACACCTTC
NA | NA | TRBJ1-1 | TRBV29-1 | CSAGVNTEAFF | TGCAGCGCAGGTGTGAACACTGAAGCTTTCTTT
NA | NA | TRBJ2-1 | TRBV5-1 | CASSLAGGSSYNEQFF | TGCGCCAGCAGCTTGGCCGGAGGGAGCTCCTACAATGAGCAGTTCTTC
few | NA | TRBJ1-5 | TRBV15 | CATSSSGTDQPQHF | TGTGCCACCAGCAGCTCAGGGACTGATCAGCCCCAGCATTTT
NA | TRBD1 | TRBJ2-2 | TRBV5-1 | CASSLRGSGGSGELFF | TGCGCCAGCAGCTTGCGAGGATCAGGGGGCTCCGGGGAGCTGTTTTTT
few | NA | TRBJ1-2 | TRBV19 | CASLPLGRDYGYTF | TGTGCCAGTTTACCCCTTGGGCGTGACTATGGCTACACCTTC
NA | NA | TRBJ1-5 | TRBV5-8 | CASSLGYSNQPQHF | TGTGCCAGCAGCTTGGGATATAGCAATCAGCCCCAGCATTTT
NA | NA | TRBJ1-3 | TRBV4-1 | CASSRGRARSGNTIYF | TGCGCCAGCAGCCGGGGACGGGCCAGATCTGGAAACACCATATATTTT
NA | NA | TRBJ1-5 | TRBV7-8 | CASSSLSINQPQHF | TGTGCCAGCAGCTCGCTAAGTATCAATCAGCCCCAGCATTTT
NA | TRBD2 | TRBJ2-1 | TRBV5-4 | CASSLSSGGYNEQFF | TGTGCCAGCAGCCTGAGTAGCGGGGGATACAATGAGCAGTTCTTC
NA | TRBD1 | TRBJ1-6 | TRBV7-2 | CASSWDSGENSPLHF | TGTGCCAGCAGCTGGGACAGCGGGGAGAATTCACCCCTCCACTTT
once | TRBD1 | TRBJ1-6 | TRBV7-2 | CASSPHPGTGTSPLHF | TGTGCCAGCAGCCCTCACCCCGGGACAGGAACTTCACCCCTCCACTTT
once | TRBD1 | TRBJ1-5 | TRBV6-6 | CASSPNQQGTQPQHF | TGTGCCAGCAGTCCGAATCAACAGGGGACTCAGCCCCAGCATTTT
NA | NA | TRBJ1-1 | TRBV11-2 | CASSLVPRVGQAFF | TGTGCCAGCAGCTTAGTTCCCCGCGTGGGACAAGCTTTCTTT
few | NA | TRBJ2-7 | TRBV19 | CASSTGFSYEQYF | TGTGCCAGTAGTACAGGCTTCTCCTACGAGCAGTACTTC